The 15 T cell receptor beta chains presented below share a single source sample, sequenced in a study of blood T cell repertoires in COVID-19. Profiling relied on immunoSEQ multiplex PCR, and the TCRdb table lists in-frame clones only, not all of them. The sample consists of 240,000 or so clones, roughly four fifths of them appearing once. The material sequenced was peripheral blood. All receptors come from an elderly woman with COVID-19, enrolled during active disease.

J is TRBJ2-3 and V is TRBV5-1; 13 bases align to TRBD2. The V gene end was trimmed by 4 bases and the J gene end by 1 base; junction bases not matched to a gene: 3. This CDR3 region has 16 residues. Germline-derived CDR1 and CDR2 are SGHRS and YFSETQ. The CDR3 sequence is CASSGGLAGGTDTQYF. The DNA for the CDR3 is TGCGCCAGCAGCGGCGGACTAGCGGGAGGCACAGATACGCAGTATTTT.

The chain couples TRBV7-9 to TRBJ2-1; 13 nucleotides align to TRBD2. The V gene's germline CDR1 is SEHNR and CDR2 FQNEAQ (reference sequence). This CDR3 is built from 15 residues. V dropped 5 bases and J dropped 8; count of bases not matched to a gene: 6. DNA for the CDR3: TGTGCCAGCAGCACTCGACTAGCGGGAGGCCATGAGCAGTTCTTC. Translating gives CASSTRLAGGHEQFF.

This clone was seen a handful of times. The V call is TRBV7-2, the J call TRBJ1-6; 7 bases fit TRBD1. The V segment lost 10 bases and the J segment 6 bases; nucleotides outside the gene matches: 9. CDR3 length: 14 residues. CDR1 is SGHTA and CDR2 is FQGNSA in the germline V gene. CDR3 sequence reads: CATTPGTANSPLHF. As DNA, the CDR3 is TGTGCCACCACCCCCGGGACAGCTAATTCACCCCTCCACTTT.

This clone has only a few counts. The chain has TRBV4-2 and TRBJ1-2; TRBD1 agrees at 7 bases. Germline lookup yields CDR1 LGHNA and CDR2 YNFKEQ. The CDR3 has 15 amino acids. Trimming cost V 1 base and J 2 bases; bases outside gene matches: 4. The CDR3 DNA reads as TGTGCCAGCAGCCAAGGCGGGACAGAGAACTATGGCTACACCTTC. Encoded protein: CASSQGGTENYGYTF.

This clone appeared a few times. Distinct nucleotide sequences in the sample also encode this CDR3. The rearrangement joins TRBV3-1 (or the pseudogene TRBV3-2) to TRBJ1-5; TRBD1 matches at 7 bases. V gave up 4 bases and J gave up 4 bases; unmatched junction bases: 1. The germline V gene encodes CDR1 LGHDT and CDR2 YNNKEL (reference sequence). The CDR3 sequence is 13 residues long. CDR3 in DNA: TGTGCCAGCAGCCGACAGGGAAATCAGCCCCAGCATTTT. Translated: CASSRQGNQPQHF.

V gene TRBV28 combines with J gene TRBJ1-1, with a tentative D call TRBD1 (5 bases). Germline assignment: CDR1 MDHEN and CDR2 SYDVKM. The CDR3 is made up of 15 amino acids. Trimming cost V 5 bases and J 1 base, with 14 bases left between them. The CDR3 bases are TGTGCCAGCAGTGCTTCAGGGTGGGGGAACACTGAAGCTTTCTTT. Residues: CASSASGWGNTEAFF.

The chain combines TRBV28 with TRBJ1-5; D remains ambiguous. V dropped 4 bases and J dropped 0 bases, with 16 bases sitting between them. CDR3 length: 17 amino acids. CDR1 is MDHEN, CDR2 SYDVKM, per germline. CDR3 DNA: TGTGCCAGCAGTTCCCCCTGGACTGGCGATAGCAATCAGCCCCAGCATTTT. It yields the protein CASSSPWTGDSNQPQHF.

The rearrangement links TRBV2 to TRBJ2-1, with TRBD2 matching over 13 bases. Losses at the gene ends were 8 bases for V and 9 bases for J; bases not matched to a gene: 4. This CDR3 spans 13 amino acids. Germline V gene sequence: CDR1 SNHLY, CDR2 FYNNEI. The CDR3 bases are TGTGCCAGCGGACTAGCGGGAGTACGTGAGCAGTTCTTC. Protein product: CASGLAGVREQFF.

The sample holds one count of this clone. The rearrangement uses TRBV28 and TRBJ2-7, with a possible D match to TRBD2 (5 bases). This CDR3 has 13 amino acids. Germline CDR1 reads MDHEN; CDR2 reads SYDVKM. Between the trimmed V and J ends, which lost 5 bases and 4 bases, there was a span of 12 bases. CDR3 residues: CASSPGGRYEQYF. CDR3 DNA sequence: TGTGCCAGCAGTCCTGGAGGACGATACGAGCAGTACTTC.

This clone occurred a few times. The rearrangement joins TRBV2 to TRBJ1-2, with 9 bases that match TRBD1. Germline CDR1 and CDR2: SNHLY and FYNNEI. The CDR3 runs 13 residues. With V trimmed by 5 bases and J by 3 bases, 1 base remained unmatched. The CDR3 spells CASSWTGDYGYTF. The DNA for the CDR3 is TGTGCCAGCAGTTGGACAGGGGACTATGGCTACACCTTC.

The V gene is TRBV28, the J gene TRBJ2-7; tentatively, D is TRBD1 (6 bases). Germline CDR1 MDHEN, CDR2 SYDVKM. The CDR3 length is 15 residues. Trimming removed 4 bases at V and 0 bases at J, with 13 bases between. This CDR3 reads CASSSPGTLSYEQYF. CDR3 coding DNA: TGTGCCAGCAGTTCCCCCGGGACACTCTCCTACGAGCAGTACTTC.

The chain employs TRBV6-1 and TRBJ1-2; D gene unclear. Per germline, CDR1 MNHNS and CDR2 SASEGT. Trimming shortened V by 7 bases and J by 3 bases, and 15 bases separated the two germline ends. This CDR3 contains 14 residues. The CDR3 nucleotides are TGTGCCAGCACCCTAACCGAAATATACTATGGCTACACCTTC. Translating it yields CASTLTEIYYGYTF.

The chain is built from TRBV7-3 and TRBJ1-3; no clear D gene. The CDR3 consists of 13 residues. The V end was cut by 0 bases, the J end by 4 bases, with 4 bases between. CDR1 is SGHTA and CDR2 is FQGTGA in the germline V gene. In DNA form, the CDR3 reads TGTGCCAGCAGCTTAACACAGGGAAACACCATATATTTT. This sequence encodes CASSLTQGNTIYF.

This chain connects TRBV7-9 to TRBJ1-1; TRBD1 agrees at 8 bases. Germline assignment: CDR1 SEHNR and CDR2 FQNEAQ (reference sequence). The CDR3 spans 13 residues. V trimming: 5 bases; J trimming: 4 bases; junction bases outside the gene matches: 3. CDR3 in amino acids: CASSRTGGTEAFF. CDR3 DNA sequence: TGTGCCAGCAGCCGAACAGGGGGCACTGAAGCTTTCTTT.

The rearrangement joins TRBV18 to TRBJ1-1; D call uncertain. Between the trimmed V and J ends, which lost 5 bases and 0 bases, there was a span of 16 bases. The CDR3 spans 16 residues. Germline V gene lookup returns CDR1 KGHSH and CDR2 LQKENI. CDR3 amino acids: CASSSRGGAMNTEAFF. The CDR3 nucleotides are TGTGCCAGCTCATCCAGAGGTGGAGCTATGAACACTGAAGCTTTCTTT.